This T cell receptor beta chain was found in a study of cytomegalovirus exposure and HLA in healthy donors. The overall study: Earlier, approximately 110 million unique TCR beta sequences were recovered from about 179 million T cells by an analysis.

PCR used 60 Vbeta primers and 13 Jbeta primers. Assay used: immunoSEQ multiplex PCR; TCRdb lists only in-frame clones, some missing. The repertoire holds more than 150,000 clones, with about 90% as singletons. In germline, CDR1 is SGHKS, CDR2 YYEKEE (reference sequence). V was shortened by 1 base and J by 1 base, with 9 bases between the two germline ends. The CDR3 is made up of 14 amino acids. Sequencing input: PBMCs. The sequence came from a girl under three years old in good health and CMV-seronegative. The V gene is TRBV5-5, the J gene TRBJ2-7; the D gene is possibly TRBD2 (6 bases). This CDR3 reads CASSLRLASYEQYF. The CDR3 region has the DNA TGTGCCAGCAGCTTGAGGCTAGCGTCCTACGAGCAGTACTTC.